The 32 T cell receptor beta chains reported below all come from one sample, sequenced in a study of T cell responses to AZD1222 COVID-19 vaccine. TCRdb keeps only in-frame clones here, not all; method: immunoSEQ multiplex PCR. The sample carries around 120,000 clones, around 92% recorded once. The source was peripheral blood, collected on day 0 of AZD1222 vaccination. The receptors were sampled from an adult in good health.

This chain connects TRBV30 to TRBJ1-2; 7 positions match TRBD1. V lost 5 bases and J lost 0; bases outside the gene matches: 0. Looked up from germline, CDR1 is GTSNPN and CDR2 is SVGIG (reference sequence). CDR3 length: 12 amino acids. Written as DNA, the CDR3 is TGTGCCTGGGACAGGGCTAACTATGGCTACACCTTC. This encodes CAWDRANYGYTF. The full variable domain, its missing parts supplied by reference TRBV30 and TRBJ1-2, is SQTIHQWPATLVQPVGSPLSLECTVEGTSNPNLYWYRQAAGRGLQLLFYSVGIGQISSEVPQNLSASRPQDRQFILSSKKLLLSDSGFYLCAWDRANYGYTFGSGTRLTVV.

This chain links TRBV28 with TRBJ2-3, with a possible D match to TRBD2 (6 bases). V was clipped by 0 bases and J by 1 base, with 11 bases between them. The CDR3 spans 16 residues. Germline values: CDR1 MDHEN, CDR2 SYDVKM. CDR3 DNA sequence: TGTGCCAGCAGTTTATGGGGCGGGATGGGCACAGATACGCAGTATTTT. This codes for CASSLWGGMGTDTQYF.

The J gene is TRBJ1-4, the V gene TRBV6-5; D uncertain. V lost 7 bases, J lost 4 bases, and 10 bases lay in between. CDR1 and CDR2 (germline): MNHEY, SVGAGI. CDR3 length: 13 amino acids. CDR3 sequence reads: CASTRYINEKLFF. The CDR3 DNA follows: TGTGCCAGCACCCGATACATTAATGAAAAACTGTTTTTT.

This clone was counted a single time. V and J are TRBV5-1 and TRBJ2-3, with 8 nucleotides matching TRBD1. Germline V CDR1 and CDR2: SGHRS, YFSETQ. J was trimmed by 6 bases and V by 6 bases; bases with no gene match: 12. The CDR3 is made up of 15 amino acids. The CDR3 region is CASTLGAGGADTQYF. CDR3 DNA sequence: TGCGCCAGCACCCTGGGGGCAGGGGGCGCGGATACGCAGTATTTT.

The chain has TRBV4-3 and TRBJ1-2; D is possibly TRBD1 (6 bases). Trimming removed 0 bases at V and 4 bases at J, with 12 bases between. This CDR3 region has 15 residues. Germline CDR1 and CDR2: LGHNA and YSLEER. For the CDR3, the DNA is TGCGCCAGCAGCCAAGAACACAGGGTCGGCTATGGCTACACCTTC. Its translation: CASSQEHRVGYGYTF.

The chain links TRBV28 to TRBJ1-4, with D perhaps TRBD1 (5 bases). Germline assignment: CDR1 MDHEN and CDR2 SYDVKM. Trimming left V 6 bases short and J 8 bases short, with 16 bases between. The CDR3 has 14 amino acids. DNA for the CDR3: TGTGCCAGCAGCCTGGGGGACGTTAAGGAAAAACTGTTTTTT. Its translation: CASSLGDVKEKLFF. The full variable domain, its missing parts supplied by reference TRBV28 and TRBJ1-4, is DVKVTQSSRYLVKRTGEKVFLECVQDMDHENMFWYRQDPGLGLRLIYFSYDVKMKEKGDIPEGYSVSREKKERFSLILESASTNQTSMYLCASSLGDVKEKLFFGSGTQLSVL.

The chain is built from TRBV28 and TRBJ2-2; TRBD1 is a possible D gene (6 bases). CDR3 length: 13 amino acids. Trimming shortened V by 6 bases and J by 5 bases, and 10 bases separated the two germline ends. Germline lookup yields CDR1 MDHEN and CDR2 SYDVKM. CDR3 sequence: CASRSTGTGELFF. The CDR3 region has the DNA TGTGCCAGCAGATCCACAGGGACCGGGGAGCTGTTTTTT.

The chain has TRBV4-3 and TRBJ2-2; 9 nucleotides match TRBD1. After removal of 6 bases from V and 6 bases from J, the junction contained 8 bases not matched to a gene. The CDR3 contains 15 residues. Germline assignment: CDR1 LGHNA and CDR2 YSLEER. As DNA, the CDR3 is TGCGCCAGCAGTTTCGACAGGGGGACGGCCGGGGAGCTGTTTTTT. Amino acid sequence: CASSFDRGTAGELFF.

This chain joins TRBV5-5 and TRBJ1-3; D uncertain. V lost 7 bases and J 3 bases, leaving 20 bases between the germline ends. The CDR3 is 16 residues long. Germline V gene sequence: CDR1 SGHKS, CDR2 YYEKEE (reference sequence). The CDR3 region is CASGELVLGLGNTIYF. CDR3 bases: TGTGCCAGCGGGGAATTAGTCCTGGGCCTTGGAAACACCATATATTTT.

V usage is TRBV6-2 or TRBV6-3 and J usage is TRBJ2-5, with no clear D. This CDR3 comprises 14 residues. Per the germline V gene, CDR1 is MNHEY and CDR2 is SVGEGT. The V and J ends lost 4 bases and 14 bases respectively, with 23 bases between them. The CDR3 is CASSSVTLLVAPYF. CDR3 nucleotide sequence: TGTGCCAGCAGTTCCGTGACACTCCTCGTGGCCCCATACTTC.

In DNA, the CDR3 is TGTGCCAGCAGCTTAAGGGGGGAGAGCTCCTACGAGCAGTACTTC. Its translation is CASSLRGESSYEQYF. The chain has TRBV7-2 and TRBJ2-7; D may correspond to TRBD1 or TRBD2 (6 bases each). The CDR3 is 15 residues long. V lost 2 bases, J lost 0 bases, and 11 bases lay in between. In germline, CDR1 is SGHTA, CDR2 FQGNSA.

The rearrangement joins TRBV11-2 to TRBJ2-7; TRBD1 matches at 10 bases. Germline V lookup: CDR1 SGHAT, CDR2 FQNNGV. This CDR3 is built from 15 residues. J was trimmed by 4 bases and V by 5 bases; bases with no gene match: 8. In DNA form, the CDR3 reads TGTGCCAGCAGCCGCCCGGGACAGGGGTGGTACGAGCAGTACTTC. This gives the protein CASSRPGQGWYEQYF. Based on the CDR3 plus reference TRBV11-2 and TRBJ2-7, the full variable domain is EAGVAQSPRYKIIEKRQSVAFWCNPISGHATLYWYQQILGQGPKLLIQFQNNGVVDDSQLPKDRFSAERLKGVDSTLKIQPAKLEDSAVYLCASSRPGQGWYEQYFGPGTRLTVT.

This clone has a single count. The chain carries TRBV11-2 and TRBJ1-2; possible D gene TRBD1, 5 bases. The CDR3 runs 18 residues. Germline values: CDR1 SGHAT, CDR2 FQNNGV. Trimming stripped 0 bases from V and 0 bases from J, with 17 bases between. DNA for the CDR3: TGTGCCAGCAGCTTAGATCCCCAAGGGGAGGGTACTAACTATGGCTACACCTTC. The encoded protein is CASSLDPQGEGTNYGYTF.

The chain recombines TRBV19 with TRBJ2-7; the match to TRBD2 covers 7 bases. This CDR3 comprises 14 residues. V gave up 3 bases and J gave up 6 bases; unmatched junction bases: 8. The germline CDR1 and CDR2 sequences are LNHDA and SQIVND (reference sequence). This CDR3 is CASSILPGGSEQYF. For the CDR3, the DNA is TGTGCCAGTAGTATTTTGCCGGGAGGTAGCGAGCAGTACTTC.

V usage is TRBV6-4 and J usage is TRBJ1-1; D not resolved. The CDR3 loop spans 13 amino acids. Per the germline V gene, CDR1 is MRHNA and CDR2 is SNTAGT. The ends were cut back, 0 bases at V and 1 base at J, with 3 bases in the middle. CDR3 loop: CASSDSENTEAFF. CDR3 DNA: TGTGCCAGCAGTGACTCCGAGAACACTGAAGCTTTCTTT.

The chain carries TRBV6-2 or TRBV6-3 and TRBJ2-7; maybe TRBD1 (5 bases). The CDR3 runs to 13 residues. The germline V gene has CDR1 MNHEY and CDR2 SVGEGT. With 4 bases removed from V and 4 bases from J, the gap between germline ends came to 11 bases. CDR3 nucleotides: TGTGCCAGCAGTTTCACGCAGGGTTACGAGCAGTACTTC. Amino acid sequence: CASSFTQGYEQYF.

The CDR3 loop is CASSSGNREVAGVYYEQYF. CDR3 bases: TGTGCCAGCAGCAGCGGGAACAGGGAGGTAGCGGGCGTCTACTACGAGCAGTACTTC. The chain uses TRBV3-1 (or the pseudogene TRBV3-2) and TRBJ2-7; possible D gene TRBD2, 7 bases. The V and J ends lost 5 bases and 3 bases respectively, with 29 bases between them. The germline V gene has CDR1 LGHDT and CDR2 YNNKEL (reference sequence). The CDR3 runs 19 residues.

The genes are TRBV18 and TRBJ1-3; D is uncertain. The CDR3 is made up of 15 amino acids. Germline V CDR1 and CDR2: KGHSH, LQKENI. Trimming shortened V by 4 bases and J by 0 bases, and 10 bases separated the two germline ends. CDR3 in amino acids: CASSLEGSSGNTIYF. The CDR3 coding sequence is TGTGCCAGCTCACTGGAAGGGAGCTCTGGAAACACCATATATTTT.

This chain joins TRBV23-1 and TRBJ1-5, with D perhaps TRBD1 (5 bases). TRBV23-1 is placed among ORFs of uncertain function. This CDR3 has 17 amino acids. Trimming removed 6 bases from V and 0 bases from J, with 18 bases in between. The chain's CDR3 is CASSRGRRTDSNQPQHF. DNA for the CDR3: TGCGCCAGCAGCCGGGGACGGCGGACTGATAGCAATCAGCCCCAGCATTTT.

The chain carries TRBV5-4 and TRBJ2-1; TRBD2 agrees at 15 bases. The CDR3 is 16 amino acids. V shed 4 bases, J shed 6 bases, and the junction held 5 bases outside the gene matches. In germline, CDR1 is SGHNT, CDR2 YYREEE (reference sequence). CDR3 sequence (DNA): TGTGCCAGCAGCCGGACTAGCGGGAGGGCCGGCAATGAGCAGTTCTTC. The encoded protein is CASSRTSGRAGNEQFF.

V is TRBV6-2 or TRBV6-3 and J is TRBJ2-2; maybe TRBD1 (5 bases). The CDR3 is made up of 17 amino acids. The V gene lost 0 bases and the J gene lost 3 bases, with 14 bases spanning the gap. Germline V lookup: CDR1 MNHEY, CDR2 SVGEGT. CDR3 sequence (DNA): TGTGCCAGCAGTTACTCGGTCAGGGTAGGGGACACCGGGGAGCTGTTTTTT. This translates into CASSYSVRVGDTGELFF.

This chain links TRBV28 with TRBJ2-5; no firm D call. The V gene's germline CDR1 is MDHEN and CDR2 SYDVKM. Trimming took off 5 bases at V and 1 base at J, with 8 bases between the two ends. This CDR3 comprises 13 residues. This chain's CDR3 is CASSRPLQETQYF. As DNA, the CDR3 is TGTGCCAGCAGTCGACCGCTCCAAGAGACCCAGTACTTC.

CDR3 DNA sequence: TGTGCCAGTAGTATAGGTGGCACGGGGGGCGAAAAACTGTTTTTT. Protein product: CASSIGGTGGEKLFF. The chain links TRBV19 to TRBJ1-4; possible D gene TRBD1, 6 bases. This CDR3 comprises 15 residues. Germline V gene lookup returns CDR1 LNHDA and CDR2 SQIVND (reference sequence). The V gene lost 1 base and the J gene lost 8 bases, with 14 bases spanning the gap. Variable domain in full (rest from reference TRBV19 and TRBJ1-4): DGGITQSPKYLFRKEGQNVTLSCEQNLNHDAMYWYRQDPGQGLRLIYYSQIVNDFQKGDIAEGYSVSREKKESFPLTVTSAQKNPTAFYLCASSIGGTGGEKLFFGSGTQLSVL.

This chain joins TRBV11-2 and TRBJ2-2, with TRBD2 matching 9 bases. Germline assignment: CDR1 SGHAT and CDR2 FQNNGV. Trimming removed 2 bases from V and 4 bases from J; junction bases left unmatched: 14. The CDR3 has 19 amino acids. In DNA form, the CDR3 reads TGTGCCAGCAGCTTAAGTTTATCGGTAGCGGGGGCGACCACCGGGGAGCTGTTTTTT. Translation gives CASSLSLSVAGATTGELFF.

The chain has TRBV30 and TRBJ2-7; 11 bases map to TRBD2. The CDR3 covers 14 residues. V shed 2 bases, J shed 3 bases, and the junction held 3 bases outside the gene matches. Germline assignment: CDR1 GTSNPN and CDR2 SVGIG (reference sequence). The CDR3 nucleotides are TGTGCCTGGAGTATAACTAGCGGGAGCTACGAGCAGTACTTC. Its translation is CAWSITSGSYEQYF. The full variable domain, rest sourced from reference TRBV30 and TRBJ2-7, is SQTIHQWPATLVQPVGSPLSLECTVEGTSNPNLYWYRQAAGRGLQLLFYSVGIGQISSEVPQNLSASRPQDRQFILSSKKLLLSDSGFYLCAWSITSGSYEQYFGPGTRLTVT.

V is TRBV19 and J is TRBJ1-3, with no clear D. Germline V gene data show CDR1 as LNHDA and CDR2 as SQIVND (reference sequence). Trimming left V 3 bases short and J 0 bases short, with 6 bases between. The CDR3 sequence is 14 residues long. CDR3: CASSMQASGNTIYF. CDR3 in DNA: TGTGCCAGTAGTATGCAGGCCTCTGGAAACACCATATATTTT. Filled out from reference TRBV19 and TRBJ1-3, the complete variable domain reads DGGITQSPKYLFRKEGQNVTLSCEQNLNHDAMYWYRQDPGQGLRLIYYSQIVNDFQKGDIAEGYSVSREKKESFPLTVTSAQKNPTAFYLCASSMQASGNTIYFGEGSWLTVV.

V and J are TRBV15 and TRBJ1-5; D remains unclear. The CDR3 runs 17 residues. Trimming shortened V by 0 bases and J by 4 bases, and 16 bases separated the two germline ends. Germline CDR1 is LNHNV and CDR2 is YYDKDF (reference sequence). The DNA for the CDR3 is TGTGCCACCAGCAGAGATAGACAAGCAGCAAGTAATCAGCCCCAGCATTTT. As protein: CATSRDRQAASNQPQHF.

This clone came up once. This chain uses TRBV5-5 with TRBJ2-2; 13 bases map to TRBD2. With 2 bases clipped from V and 5 bases from J, the junction kept 6 bases outside the gene matches. CDR3 size: 17 residues. Germline CDR1 is SGHKS and CDR2 is YYEKEE (reference sequence). The CDR3 nucleotides read TGTGCCAGCAGCTTCATCCCGGGACTAGCGGGGACCGGGGAGCTGTTTTTT. As protein: CASSFIPGLAGTGELFF.

The CDR3 DNA follows: TGTGCCAGTAGTATAAACCCGGGACTAGCGGGAGTGAATGAGCAGTTCTTC. This translates into CASSINPGLAGVNEQFF. This rearrangement joins TRBV19 to TRBJ2-1; 14 bases align to TRBD2. The V segment lost 2 bases and the J segment 7 bases; nucleotides outside the gene matches: 7. Germline CDR1 and CDR2: LNHDA and SQIVND (reference sequence). The CDR3 length is 17 residues.

The rearrangement joins TRBV29-1 to TRBJ1-2; 10 bases agree with TRBD1. The V gene's germline CDR1 is SQVTM and CDR2 ANQGSEA. V dropped 5 bases and J dropped 5; count of bases not matched to a gene: 14. The CDR3 has 16 amino acids. In DNA form, the CDR3 reads TGCAGCGTTCCAGGACAGGGGGTATCAGGATGGTATGGCTACACCTTC. Translation gives CSVPGQGVSGWYGYTF.

This chain connects TRBV15 to TRBJ2-1; the D is unclear. The CDR3 has 16 amino acids. Germline assignment: CDR1 LNHNV and CDR2 YYDKDF (reference sequence). V lost 0 bases and J lost 8, with 17 bases in between. CDR3 sequence reads: CATSRDQRETGDEQFF. The CDR3 bases are TGTGCCACCAGCAGAGATCAAAGGGAAACTGGCGATGAGCAGTTCTTC.

In its sample, this clone was seen once. This rearrangement joins TRBV28 to TRBJ1-3; unclear D gene. V lost 6 bases to trimming and J lost 0 bases, with 15 bases between them. The CDR3 runs 16 residues. Per germline, CDR1 MDHEN and CDR2 SYDVKM. Here the CDR3 reads CASSVSRKGSGNTIYF. CDR3 coding DNA: TGTGCCAGCAGCGTCAGCCGGAAGGGCTCTGGAAACACCATATATTTT.